These T cell receptor beta chains were read from a single sample in a study of blood T cell repertoires in COVID-19. Produced via immunoSEQ multiplex PCR; TCRdb's table is partial and in-frame only. This sample has roughly 250,000 clones; roughly four fifths occur once, and the top ten carry roughly 4%. The sequencing input was peripheral blood. The receptor source for this set is a man aged 45-65 years with acute or convalescent COVID-19. Both conserved end residues are part of each CDR3. Each record gives: CDR3 DNA, CDR3 protein, D gene, clone size, J gene, V gene. A D gene is named only where the DNA matches it firmly. Size is omitted from some rows. Given values are once, few, many or a class for expanded clones.

cdr3_nt: TGTGCCATCAGTGTCGCTAGCGGGACATCCTACAATGAGCAGTTCTTC
cdr3_aa: CAISVASGTSYNEQFF
d_call: TRBD2
clone_size: .
j_call: TRBJ2-1
v_call: TRBV10-3

cdr3_nt: TGTGCCAGCTCAACAGGGGGCTACCACGACAATGAGCAGTTCTTC
cdr3_aa: CASSTGGYHDNEQFF
d_call: TRBD1
clone_size: .
j_call: TRBJ2-1
v_call: TRBV18

cdr3_nt: TGTGCCACCAGAGTACAGGGAAACACTGAAGCTTTCTTT
cdr3_aa: CATRVQGNTEAFF
d_call: .
clone_size: few
j_call: TRBJ1-1
v_call: TRBV24-1

cdr3_nt: TGTGCCAGCAGCCAAGAGGGGGGGTCCAATGAAAAACTGTTTTTT
cdr3_aa: CASSQEGGSNEKLFF
d_call: .
clone_size: .
j_call: TRBJ1-4
v_call: TRBV3-1/TRBV3-2

cdr3_nt: TGTGCCAGCAGTGAGACTAGCGGGGGGAACACCGGGGAGCTGTTTTTT
cdr3_aa: CASSETSGGNTGELFF
d_call: TRBD2
clone_size: once
j_call: TRBJ2-2
v_call: TRBV2

cdr3_nt: TGCGCCAGCAGTGGGGCAAGGGGGCAGTCCTACGAGCAGTACTTC
cdr3_aa: CASSGARGQSYEQYF
d_call: TRBD1
clone_size: .
j_call: TRBJ2-7
v_call: TRBV10-2

cdr3_nt: TGTGCCAGCATAGCGGGCGGGATAGCCAAAAACATTCAGTACTTC
cdr3_aa: CASIAGGIAKNIQYF
d_call: TRBD2
clone_size: .
j_call: TRBJ2-4
v_call: TRBV28

cdr3_nt: TGTGCCAGCAGCACGGGACATTATAGCAATCAGCCCCAGCATTTT
cdr3_aa: CASSTGHYSNQPQHF
d_call: .
clone_size: .
j_call: TRBJ1-5
v_call: TRBV5-6

cdr3_nt: TGTGCCAGCTCACCACTTCAGGGCACCGGGGAGCTGTTTTTT
cdr3_aa: CASSPLQGTGELFF
d_call: .
clone_size: .
j_call: TRBJ2-2
v_call: TRBV18

cdr3_nt: TGTGCCAGCAGTTACTCGATCCTAGCGGGAAGGGAGACCCAGTACTTC
cdr3_aa: CASSYSILAGRETQYF
d_call: TRBD2
clone_size: .
j_call: TRBJ2-5
v_call: TRBV6-6

cdr3_nt: TGTGCCAGCAGCTTAGTGGCCGTGAACACTGAAGCTTTCTTT
cdr3_aa: CASSLVAVNTEAFF
d_call: .
clone_size: .
j_call: TRBJ1-1
v_call: TRBV11-1

cdr3_nt: TGTGCTAGTGGTTCGGGGACACACAATGGAGATACGCAGTATTTT
cdr3_aa: CASGSGTHNGDTQYF
d_call: .
clone_size: .
j_call: TRBJ2-3
v_call: TRBV12-5

cdr3_nt: TGTGCCAGCAGCATAGAGGCGGGAGACTACGAGCAGTACTTC
cdr3_aa: CASSIEAGDYEQYF
d_call: TRBD2
clone_size: .
j_call: TRBJ2-7
v_call: TRBV6-5

cdr3_nt: TGTGCCAGCAGCCAAGACGGACTAGCGGGAGGCCACGAGCAGTACTTC
cdr3_aa: CASSQDGLAGGHEQYF
d_call: TRBD2
clone_size: .
j_call: TRBJ2-7
v_call: TRBV3-1/TRBV3-2